The 26 T cell receptor beta chains given below trace back to one sample, sequenced in a study of cytomegalovirus exposure and HLA in healthy donors. This table comes from immunoSEQ multiplex PCR, and its TCRdb copy is limited to in-frame clones, with some not included. The data contain about 260,000 clones, around 90% of them seen just once; the ten biggest clones take up approximately 3.1%. Input material: PBMCs. The receptor source for this set is a woman in her 30s in good health and CMV-seronegative.

This clone was seen only once. The CDR3: CASSGFRRSGNTIYF. The CDR3 nucleotides read TGTGCCAGCAGTGGGTTCAGGAGATCTGGAAACACCATATATTTT. The chain carries TRBV2 and TRBJ1-3; the D is unclear. The CDR3 covers 15 residues. Trimming pared 4 bases from V and 1 base from J, leaving 11 bases between. Germline V gene sequence: CDR1 SNHLY, CDR2 FYNNEI.

This clone was seen more than once but under ten times. V usage is TRBV15 and J usage is TRBJ2-1; D remains ambiguous. The V gene lost 1 base and the J gene lost 6 bases, with 13 bases spanning the gap. The length of the CDR3 is 15 residues. The germline V gene encodes CDR1 LNHNV and CDR2 YYDKDF (reference sequence). The chain's CDR3 is CATSRAPSLLNEQFF. The CDR3 DNA sequence: TGTGCCACCAGCAGAGCTCCCTCGCTCCTCAATGAGCAGTTCTTC.

The CDR3 nucleotides are TGTGCCAGCAGTCTCTCGTGGACAGGACAGCCCCAGCATTTT. Its translation is CASSLSWTGQPQHF. The chain uses TRBV2 and TRBJ1-5; 7 nucleotides align to TRBD1. The germline gives CDR1 SNHLY, CDR2 FYNNEI. The V and J ends lost 5 bases and 7 bases, in that order; junction bases with no gene match: 8. This CDR3 region has 14 residues.

The V gene is TRBV27, the J gene TRBJ1-3; TRBD1 is a possible D gene (6 bases). The germline V and J ends were trimmed by 7 bases and 0 bases, with 13 bases remaining between them. Per germline, CDR1 MNHEY and CDR2 SMNVEV (reference sequence). The CDR3 has 15 residues. The CDR3 here is CASKPTGTSGNTIYF. CDR3 coding DNA: TGTGCCAGCAAACCTACAGGGACCTCTGGAAACACCATATATTTT.

The CDR3 loop reads CASSPIASGTIYF. The CDR3 coding sequence is TGTGCCAGCAGCCCAATTGCGAGTGGGACCATATATTTT. The rearrangement uses TRBV7-2 and TRBJ1-3; D remains ambiguous. With 5 bases removed from V and 10 bases from J, the gap between germline ends came to 15 bases. CDR3 length equals 13 residues. Looked up from germline, CDR1 is SGHTA and CDR2 is FQGNSA. Using reference TRBV7-2 and TRBJ1-3 for the parts outside the CDR3, the full variable domain is GAGVSQSPSNKVTEKGKDVELRCDPISGHTALYWYRQSLGQGLEFLIYFQGNSAPDKSGLPSDRFSAERTGGSVSTLTIQRTQQEDSAVYLCASSPIASGTIYFGEGSWLTVV.

The V and J genes are TRBV7-6 and TRBJ2-1; TRBD2 agrees at 14 bases. The CDR3 loop spans 15 amino acids. The J segment lost 7 bases and the V segment lost 3 bases, leaving 2 bases of the junction unmatched. The germline V gene encodes CDR1 SGHVS and CDR2 FNYEAQ. The CDR3 DNA reads as TGTGCCAGCAGCTTGGGACTAGCGGGAGAGAATGAGCAGTTCTTC. It is translated as CASSLGLAGENEQFF.

The J gene is TRBJ2-7, the V gene TRBV11-3; maybe TRBD2 (6 bases). Trimming left V 6 bases short and J 6 bases short, with 15 bases between. The CDR3 covers 13 residues. CDR1 is SGHNT and CDR2 is YENEEA in the germline V gene. The CDR3 sequence is CASRISGGSEQYF. CDR3 nucleotides: TGTGCCAGCAGGATCAGTGGGGGGTCCGAGCAGTACTTC.

This sequence joins TRBV27 and TRBJ2-7; D possibly matches TRBD1 or TRBD2 (5 bases each). The CDR3 has 12 amino acids. Germline CDR1 and CDR2: MNHEY and SMNVEV (reference sequence). V was cut by 3 bases and J by 6 bases, with 9 bases left in between. CDR3 sequence reads: CASSFRGTEQYF. The CDR3 coding sequence is TGTGCCAGCAGTTTTCGGGGCACCGAGCAGTACTTC.

For this clone: Other DNA sequences in the sample encode the same CDR3. The V call is TRBV7-6, the J call TRBJ2-3, with D unresolved. Germline lookup yields CDR1 SGHVS and CDR2 FNYEAQ. Trimming took off 4 bases at V and 0 bases at J, with 2 bases between the two ends. The CDR3 is made up of 12 amino acids. The CDR3 nucleotides read TGTGCCAGCAGCTCTAGCACAGATACGCAGTATTTT. Protein sequence: CASSSSTDTQYF.

The rearrangement joins TRBV29-1 to TRBJ1-5; D gene uncertain. Germline CDR1 is SQVTM and CDR2 is ANQGSEA. The CDR3 runs 13 residues. Trimming took 7 bases from V and 7 from J, leaving 17 bases between them. CDR3 region: CSAGWSPGQPQHF. The CDR3 bases are TGCAGCGCCGGGTGGTCTCCGGGGCAGCCCCAGCATTTT. The full variable domain, its missing parts supplied by reference TRBV29-1 and TRBJ1-5, is SAVISQKPSRDICQRGTSLTIQCQVDSQVTMMFWYRQQPGQSLTLIATANQGSEATYESGFVIDKFPISRPNLTFSTLTVSNMSPEDSSIYLCSAGWSPGQPQHFGDGTRLSIL.

V and J are TRBV27 and TRBJ2-7; TRBD2 matches at 8 bases. The V and J ends lost 5 bases and 3 bases, in that order; junction bases with no gene match: 6. The CDR3 has 14 residues. The germline V gene encodes CDR1 MNHEY and CDR2 SMNVEV (reference sequence). CDR3 sequence (DNA): TGTGCCAGCAGTCCGGCCGGGACTAGCTACGAGCAGTACTTC. The encoded protein is CASSPAGTSYEQYF.

The V and J genes are TRBV6-1 and TRBJ2-2, with 9 positions matching TRBD1. The V segment lost 0 bases and the J segment 9 bases; nucleotides outside the gene matches: 11. Germline lookup yields CDR1 MNHNS and CDR2 SASEGT. CDR3 length equals 17 residues. The chain's CDR3 is CASSEAGTGKGQWELFF. CDR3 in DNA: TGTGCCAGCAGTGAAGCGGGGACAGGGAAGGGACAATGGGAGCTGTTTTTT.

The table lists this clone with a count of one. The chain uses TRBV7-2 and TRBJ2-1; 10 bases are shared with TRBD1. Germline V CDR1 and CDR2: SGHTA, FQGNSA. Losses at the gene ends were 6 bases for V and 2 bases for J; bases not matched to a gene: 4. This CDR3 is built from 15 residues. CDR3 protein: CASRPTGGAYNEQFF. CDR3 DNA: TGTGCCAGCAGACCGACAGGGGGCGCCTACAATGAGCAGTTCTTC.

The chain recombines TRBV5-1 with TRBJ2-7, with D perhaps TRBD1 (6 bases). V lost 4 bases and J lost 4, with 15 bases in between. CDR3 length: 14 amino acids. Germline V gene sequence: CDR1 SGHRS, CDR2 YFSETQ. The CDR3 nucleotides read TGCGCCAGCAGCCAATACAGGGAAAGGTACGAGCAGTACTTC. Its translation is CASSQYRERYEQYF.

The chain has TRBV19 and TRBJ2-7; tentatively, D is TRBD2 (7 bases). CDR3 size: 15 residues. V gave up 4 bases and J gave up 0 bases, with 13 bases separating them. Per the germline V gene, CDR1 is LNHDA and CDR2 is SQIVND (reference sequence). CDR3 coding DNA: TGTGCCAGTAGTACAGGGGCGGGAGCCTCCTACGAGCAGTACTTC. Translating gives CASSTGAGASYEQYF.

In its sample, this clone was seen once. CDR3 loop: CASTLQTGLAGGNEQYF. CDR3 bases: TGTGCCAGCACGTTACAGACGGGACTAGCGGGAGGGAACGAGCAGTACTTC. The chain recombines TRBV28 with TRBJ2-7; 16 nucleotides match TRBD2. J was trimmed by 5 bases and V by 7 bases; bases with no gene match: 11. Per germline, CDR1 MDHEN and CDR2 SYDVKM. The CDR3 sequence is 17 residues long.

This chain joins TRBV20-1 and TRBJ2-1; D gene ambiguous. Germline-derived CDR1 and CDR2 are DFQATT and SNEGSKA (reference sequence). There are 10 residues in the CDR3. The CDR3 reads CSRVENEQFF. CDR3 DNA: TGCAGCCGGGTTGAGAATGAGCAGTTCTTC.

The chain employs TRBV28 and TRBJ2-3; TRBD1 or TRBD2 may be the D gene (5 bases each). Trimming took 3 bases from V and 1 from J, leaving 11 bases between them. This CDR3 has 15 amino acids. Germline CDR1 MDHEN, CDR2 SYDVKM. CDR3 region: CASSFWGSGTDTQYF. Here the CDR3 DNA reads TGTGCCAGCAGTTTTTGGGGGAGTGGCACAGATACGCAGTATTTT.

Only a few counts were recorded for this clone. This rearrangement joins TRBV21-1 to TRBJ2-7. TRBV21-1 has pseudogene status. The CDR3 spans 12 residues. In nucleotides, the CDR3 is TGTGCCAGCAGCATCATGACGTACGAGCAGTACTTC. Amino acid sequence: CASSIMTYEQYF.

A single count supports this clone. The chain combines TRBV27 with TRBJ2-1; 14 positions agree with TRBD2. The V and J ends lost 3 bases and 2 bases, in that order; junction bases with no gene match: 9. Germline V gene lookup returns CDR1 MNHEY and CDR2 SMNVEV (reference sequence). This CDR3 is 19 amino acids long. CDR3 amino acids: CASSFLTSGRAGPYNEQFF. The CDR3 DNA sequence: TGTGCCAGCAGTTTTTTGACTAGCGGGAGGGCCGGTCCCTACAATGAGCAGTTCTTC.

CDR3 nucleotides: TGCGCCAGCAGCTTGGAGCTAGTTGGTGAAAAACTGTTTTTT. As protein: CASSLELVGEKLFF. J is TRBJ1-4 and V is TRBV5-1; D gene ambiguous. V was cut by 0 bases and J by 7 bases, with 10 bases left in between. The V gene's germline CDR1 is SGHRS and CDR2 YFSETQ. This CDR3 comprises 14 residues.

The chain recombines TRBV5-5 with TRBJ2-7; D is tentatively TRBD1 or TRBD2 (6 bases each). Germline CDR1 reads SGHKS; CDR2 reads YYEKEE (reference sequence). Trimming left V 4 bases short and J 4 bases short, with 21 bases between. The CDR3 spans 16 residues. CDR3 in DNA: TGTGCCAGCAGCCGGGGGCGAGGGACGCGGGTATACGAGCAGTACTTC. This codes for CASSRGRGTRVYEQYF.

This chain links TRBV11-2 with TRBJ2-1; 7 positions match TRBD1. The CDR3 is made up of 12 amino acids. Germline-derived CDR1 and CDR2 are SGHAT and FQNNGV. V gave up 6 bases and J gave up 8 bases; unmatched junction bases: 4. CDR3 sequence: CASRLTGDEQFF. CDR3 coding DNA: TGTGCCAGCAGGCTCACAGGGGATGAGCAGTTCTTC.

The CDR3: CASSPRWGEQFF. The DNA for the CDR3 is TGTGCCAGCAGCCCGCGGTGGGGTGAGCAGTTCTTC. V is TRBV27 and J is TRBJ2-1, with D unclear. CDR3 length: 12 residues. The V end was cut by 6 bases, the J end by 9 bases, with 12 bases between. Germline lookup yields CDR1 MNHEY and CDR2 SMNVEV (reference sequence).

V gene TRBV27 combines with J gene TRBJ2-1; D is ambiguous. V gave up 5 bases and J gave up 5 bases, with 16 bases separating them. This CDR3 has 15 residues. CDR1 and CDR2 (germline): MNHEY, SMNVEV (reference sequence). In DNA form, the CDR3 reads TGTGCCAGCAGTCCCCGGCAGTACCTCGACAATGAGCAGTTCTTC. Amino acid sequence: CASSPRQYLDNEQFF.

V usage is TRBV29-1 and J usage is TRBJ2-1; 9 bases are shared with TRBD1. The V gene end was trimmed by 7 bases and the J gene end by 8 bases; junction bases not matched to a gene: 6. In germline, CDR1 is SQVTM, CDR2 ANQGSEA. This CDR3 has 12 amino acids. The DNA for the CDR3 is TGCAGCGCTGGGACAGGGTCCCATGAGCAGTTCTTC. Translation: CSAGTGSHEQFF.